Listed below are T cell receptor beta chains from one sample, sequenced in a study of blood T cell repertoires in COVID-19. Some clones are missing from TCRdb's copy, which holds only in-frame ones; the method was immunoSEQ multiplex PCR. The sample consists of 45,000 to 50,000 clones, about nine tenths of them appearing once. The sequenced sample was peripheral blood. These receptors originate from an elderly woman with COVID-19, enrolled during active disease. CDR3s include the opening cysteine and the closing phenylalanine or tryptophan. A D gene is named only where the DNA matches it firmly.

>TRBV2|TRBJ2-3|NA
CASTSTDTQYF
>TRBV28|TRBJ2-1|NA
CASSPGRGTDTNEQFF
>TRBV28|TRBJ2-1|TRBD2
CAEWGQRGNEQFF
>TRBV5-4|TRBJ1-2|NA
CASSQERVFRGYTF
>TRBV11-2|TRBJ2-5|NA
CASSFGEGRGIQETQYF
>TRBV16|TRBJ1-2|NA
CASSLQTGNYGYTF
>TRBV9|TRBJ1-6|NA
CASSGAADNSPLHF
>TRBV5-1|TRBJ1-6|TRBD1
CASSLTDRGDSPLHF
>TRBV9|TRBJ1-6|TRBD1
CASSVMDRGAANSPLHF
>TRBV19|TRBJ2-7|NA
CASSIVFVARGRGSYEQYF
>TRBV14|TRBJ1-4|TRBD1
CASSLRQGATNEKLFF
>TRBV14|TRBJ2-1|NA
CASSQTRGGYNEQFF
>TRBV5-4|TRBJ2-5|NA
CASSWTGRGETQYF
>TRBV9|TRBJ1-2|NA
CARGEMDSGYTF
>TRBV15|TRBJ2-7|NA
CATSIGGSGRGAYEQYF
>TRBV7-2|TRBJ1-2|TRBD1
CASSLGTGVNYGYTF
>TRBV6-5|TRBJ1-5|NA
CASSNQGGSNQPQHF
>TRBV14|TRBJ1-4|TRBD1
CASSQAYPGATGGGKLFF
>TRBV27|TRBJ1-2|NA
CASSLGASGGYTF
>TRBV6-5|TRBJ1-4|NA
CASRKAQGDEKLFF
>TRBV18|TRBJ1-1|TRBD1
CASSPAGTGRSTEAFF
>TRBV11-2|TRBJ1-1|NA
CASSLDIRAEAFF
>TRBV5-4|TRBJ2-5|NA
CASSPNLFGSLETQYF
>TRBV6-5|TRBJ1-2|NA
CASSYSFSPYGGYTF
>TRBV3-1/TRBV3-2|TRBJ2-3|TRBD1
CASSQGYQGADTQYF
>TRBV6-5|TRBJ1-2|TRBD1
CASRGQRSNYGYTF
>TRBV30|TRBJ1-2|TRBD1
CACSFRDRGSGYTF
>TRBV7-2|TRBJ1-1|NA
CASSAQGRLNTEAFF